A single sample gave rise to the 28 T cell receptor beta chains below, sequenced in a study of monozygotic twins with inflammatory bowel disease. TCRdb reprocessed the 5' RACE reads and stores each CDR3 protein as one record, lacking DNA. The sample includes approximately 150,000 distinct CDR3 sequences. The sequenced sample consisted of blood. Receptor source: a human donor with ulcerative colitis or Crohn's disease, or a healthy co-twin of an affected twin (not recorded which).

The chain's CDR3 is CASSLTLGQGPSGANVLTF. J is TRBJ2-6 and V is TRBV12-3 or TRBV12-4; TCRdb's D call, TRBD1, is unchecked because there is no DNA. This CDR3 has 19 residues.

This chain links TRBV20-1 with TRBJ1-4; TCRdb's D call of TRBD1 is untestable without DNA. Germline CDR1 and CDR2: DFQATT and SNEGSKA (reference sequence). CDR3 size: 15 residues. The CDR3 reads CSARDQSGPGEKLFF.

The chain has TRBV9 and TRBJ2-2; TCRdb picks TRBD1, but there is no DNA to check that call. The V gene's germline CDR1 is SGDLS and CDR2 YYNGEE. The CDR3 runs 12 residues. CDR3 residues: CASRQGSGELFF.

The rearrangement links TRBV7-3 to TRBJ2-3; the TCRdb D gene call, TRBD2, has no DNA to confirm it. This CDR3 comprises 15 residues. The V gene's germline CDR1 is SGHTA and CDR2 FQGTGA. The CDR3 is CASSADPAGADTQYF.

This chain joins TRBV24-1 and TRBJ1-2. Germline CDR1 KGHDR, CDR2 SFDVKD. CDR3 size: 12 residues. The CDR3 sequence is CATSDFRHSYTF.

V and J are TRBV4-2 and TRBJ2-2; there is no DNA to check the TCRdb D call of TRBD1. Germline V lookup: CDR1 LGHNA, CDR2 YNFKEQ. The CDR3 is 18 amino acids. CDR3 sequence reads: CASSQVQGGLTNTGELFF.

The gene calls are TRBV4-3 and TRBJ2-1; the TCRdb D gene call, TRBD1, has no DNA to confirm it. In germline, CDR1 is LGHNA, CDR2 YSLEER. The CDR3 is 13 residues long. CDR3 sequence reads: CASSQATRGEQFF.

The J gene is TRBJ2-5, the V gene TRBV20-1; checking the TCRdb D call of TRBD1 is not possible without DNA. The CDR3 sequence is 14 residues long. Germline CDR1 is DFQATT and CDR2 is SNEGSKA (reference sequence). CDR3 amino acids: CSGTLGQGRGTQYF.

CDR3: CASSLVGTRDRISSTDTQYF. The genes are TRBV5-1 and TRBJ2-3; there is no DNA to check the TCRdb D call of TRBD1. The germline CDR1 and CDR2 sequences are SGHRS and YFSETQ. The CDR3 runs to 20 residues.

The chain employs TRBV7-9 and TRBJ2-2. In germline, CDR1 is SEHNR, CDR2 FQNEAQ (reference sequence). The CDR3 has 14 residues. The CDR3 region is CASSIGGYTEELFF.

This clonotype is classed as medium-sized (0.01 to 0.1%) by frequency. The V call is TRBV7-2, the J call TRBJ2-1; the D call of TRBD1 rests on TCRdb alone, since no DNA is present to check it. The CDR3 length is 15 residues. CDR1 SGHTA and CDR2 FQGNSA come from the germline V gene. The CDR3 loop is CASSSDRRQGNEQFF.

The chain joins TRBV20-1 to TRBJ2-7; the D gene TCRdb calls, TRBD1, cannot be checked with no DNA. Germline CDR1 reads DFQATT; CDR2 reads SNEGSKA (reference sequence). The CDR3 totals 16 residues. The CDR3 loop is CSARDPSAGGVYEQYF.

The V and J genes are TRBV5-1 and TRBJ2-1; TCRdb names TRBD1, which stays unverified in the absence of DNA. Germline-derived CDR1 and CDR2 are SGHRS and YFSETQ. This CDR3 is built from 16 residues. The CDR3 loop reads CASSASGTGSYNEQFF. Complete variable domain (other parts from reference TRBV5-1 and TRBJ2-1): KAGVTQTPRYLIKTRGQQVTLSCSPISGHRSVSWYQQTPGQGLQFLFEYFSETQRNKGNFPGRFSGRQFSNSRSEMNVSTLELGDSALYLCASSASGTGSYNEQFFGPGTRLTVL.

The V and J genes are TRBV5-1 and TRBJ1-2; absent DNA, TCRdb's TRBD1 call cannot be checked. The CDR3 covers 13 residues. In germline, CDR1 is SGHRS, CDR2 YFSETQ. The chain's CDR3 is CASSSGIYYGYTF.

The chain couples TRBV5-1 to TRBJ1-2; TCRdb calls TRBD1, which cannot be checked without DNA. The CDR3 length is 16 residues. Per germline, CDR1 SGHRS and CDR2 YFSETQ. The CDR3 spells CASSPNGQGAGYGYTF.

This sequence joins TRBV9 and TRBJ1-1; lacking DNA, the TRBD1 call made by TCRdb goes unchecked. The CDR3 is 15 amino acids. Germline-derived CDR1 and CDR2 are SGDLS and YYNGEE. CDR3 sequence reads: CASSGNRGENTEAFF. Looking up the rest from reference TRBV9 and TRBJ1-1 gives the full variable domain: DSGVTQTPKHLITATGQRVTLRCSPRSGDLSVYWYQQSLDQGLQFLIQYYNGEERAKGNILERFSAQQFPDLHSELNLSSLELGDSALYFCASSGNRGENTEAFFGQGTRLTVV.

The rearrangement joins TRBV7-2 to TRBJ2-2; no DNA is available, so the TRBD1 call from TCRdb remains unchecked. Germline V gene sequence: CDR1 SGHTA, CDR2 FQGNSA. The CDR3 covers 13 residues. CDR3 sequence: CASSTERGGELFF.

CDR3 sequence: CASSSSTGGSGELFF. The chain is built from TRBV7-2 and TRBJ2-2; TCRdb's D gene call, TRBD1, goes unchecked for lack of DNA. CDR3 length: 15 residues. Germline V gene lookup returns CDR1 SGHTA and CDR2 FQGNSA. Based on the CDR3 plus reference TRBV7-2 and TRBJ2-2, the full variable domain is GAGVSQSPSNKVTEKGKDVELRCDPISGHTALYWYRQSLGQGLEFLIYFQGNSAPDKSGLPSDRFSAERTGGSVSTLTIQRTQQEDSAVYLCASSSSTGGSGELFFGEGSRLTVL.

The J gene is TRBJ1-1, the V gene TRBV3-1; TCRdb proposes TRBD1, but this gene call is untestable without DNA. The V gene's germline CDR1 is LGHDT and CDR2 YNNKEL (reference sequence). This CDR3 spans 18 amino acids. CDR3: CASSQDFGRGQRNTEAFF.

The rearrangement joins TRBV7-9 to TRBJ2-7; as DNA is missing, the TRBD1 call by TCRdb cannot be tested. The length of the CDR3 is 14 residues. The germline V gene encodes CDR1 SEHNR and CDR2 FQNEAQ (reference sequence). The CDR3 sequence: CASTSGAPTYEQYF.

This chain's CDR3 is CSARGGSEQFF. The V gene is TRBV20-1, the J gene TRBJ2-1. CDR3 length: 11 amino acids. Looked up from germline, CDR1 is DFQATT and CDR2 is SNEGSKA (reference sequence).

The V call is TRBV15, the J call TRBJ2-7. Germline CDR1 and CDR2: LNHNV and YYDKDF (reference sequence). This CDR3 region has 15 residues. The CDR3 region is CATSRVGDDGYEQYF.

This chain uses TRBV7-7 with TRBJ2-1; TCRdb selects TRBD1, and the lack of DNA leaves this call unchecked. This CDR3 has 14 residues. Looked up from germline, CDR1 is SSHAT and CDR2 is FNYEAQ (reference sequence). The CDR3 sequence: CASSPGQVHNEQFF.

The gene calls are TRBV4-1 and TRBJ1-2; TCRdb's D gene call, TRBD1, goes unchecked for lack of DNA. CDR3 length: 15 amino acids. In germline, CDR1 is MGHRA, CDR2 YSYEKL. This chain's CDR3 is CASSQTGDFNYGYTF.

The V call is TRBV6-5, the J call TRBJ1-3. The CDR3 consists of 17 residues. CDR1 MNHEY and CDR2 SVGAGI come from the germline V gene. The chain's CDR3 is CASSSKYAGRRGNTIYF.

The chain's CDR3 is CASSTGTGDSQPQHF. The chain couples TRBV5-1 to TRBJ1-5; the TRBD1 assignment by TCRdb is unverifiable without DNA. This CDR3 has 15 amino acids. The germline V gene has CDR1 SGHRS and CDR2 YFSETQ.

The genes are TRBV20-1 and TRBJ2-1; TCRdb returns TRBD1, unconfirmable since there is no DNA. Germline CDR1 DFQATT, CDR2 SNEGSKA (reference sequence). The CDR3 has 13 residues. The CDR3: CSARWDTNNEQFF.

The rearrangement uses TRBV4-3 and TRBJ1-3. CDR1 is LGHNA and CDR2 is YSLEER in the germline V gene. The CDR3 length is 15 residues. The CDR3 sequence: CASSHLGPSGNTIYF.